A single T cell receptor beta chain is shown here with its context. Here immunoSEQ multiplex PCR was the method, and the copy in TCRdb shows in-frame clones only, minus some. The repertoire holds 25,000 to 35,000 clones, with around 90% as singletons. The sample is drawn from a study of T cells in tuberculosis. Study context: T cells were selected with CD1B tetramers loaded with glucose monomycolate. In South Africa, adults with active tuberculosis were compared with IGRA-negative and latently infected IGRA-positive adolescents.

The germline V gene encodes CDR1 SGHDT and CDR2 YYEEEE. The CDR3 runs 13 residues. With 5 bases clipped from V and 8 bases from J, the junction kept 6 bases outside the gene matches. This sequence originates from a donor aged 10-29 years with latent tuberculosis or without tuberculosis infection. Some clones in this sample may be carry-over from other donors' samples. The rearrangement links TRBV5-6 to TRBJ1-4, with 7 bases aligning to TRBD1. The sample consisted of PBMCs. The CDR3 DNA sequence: TGTGCCAGCAGTGGGACAGAGAGAGAAAAACTGTTTTTT. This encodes CASSGTEREKLFF.